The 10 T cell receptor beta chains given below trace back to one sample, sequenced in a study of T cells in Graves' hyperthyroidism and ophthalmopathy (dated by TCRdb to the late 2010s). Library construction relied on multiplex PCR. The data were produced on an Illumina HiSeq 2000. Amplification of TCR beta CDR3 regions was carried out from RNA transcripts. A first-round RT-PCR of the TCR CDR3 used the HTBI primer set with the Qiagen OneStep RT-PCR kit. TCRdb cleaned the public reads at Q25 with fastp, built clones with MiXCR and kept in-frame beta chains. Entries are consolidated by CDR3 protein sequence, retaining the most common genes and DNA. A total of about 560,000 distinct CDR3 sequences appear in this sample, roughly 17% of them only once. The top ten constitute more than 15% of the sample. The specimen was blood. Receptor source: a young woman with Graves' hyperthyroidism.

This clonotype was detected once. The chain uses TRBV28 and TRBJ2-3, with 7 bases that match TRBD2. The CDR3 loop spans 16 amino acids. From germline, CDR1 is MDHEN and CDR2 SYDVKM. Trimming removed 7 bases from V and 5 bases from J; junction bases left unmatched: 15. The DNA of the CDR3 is TGTGCCAGCACCTCATGGGGGGGGGACTATCTAGATACGCAGTATTTT. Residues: CASTSWGGDYLDTQYF.

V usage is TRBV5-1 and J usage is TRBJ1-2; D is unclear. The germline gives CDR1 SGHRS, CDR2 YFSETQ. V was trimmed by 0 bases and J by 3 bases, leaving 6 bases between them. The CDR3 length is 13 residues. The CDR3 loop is CASSLASDYGYTF. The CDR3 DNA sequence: TGCGCCAGCAGCTTGGCGTCAGACTATGGCTACACCTTC.

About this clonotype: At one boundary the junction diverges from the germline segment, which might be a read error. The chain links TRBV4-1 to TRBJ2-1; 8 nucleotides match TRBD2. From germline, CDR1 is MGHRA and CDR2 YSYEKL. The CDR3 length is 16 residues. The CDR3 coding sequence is TGTGCCAGCAGCCAAGGGGGACTAGGTATGTCCAATGAGCAGTTCTTC. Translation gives CASSQGGLGMSNEQFF.

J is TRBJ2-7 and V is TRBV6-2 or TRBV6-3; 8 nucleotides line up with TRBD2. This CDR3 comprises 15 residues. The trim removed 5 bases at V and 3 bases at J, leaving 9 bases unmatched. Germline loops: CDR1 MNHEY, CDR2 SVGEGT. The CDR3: CASSPPGLGDYEQYF. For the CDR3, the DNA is TGTGCCAGCAGTCCTCCGGGACTAGGGGACTACGAGCAGTACTTC.

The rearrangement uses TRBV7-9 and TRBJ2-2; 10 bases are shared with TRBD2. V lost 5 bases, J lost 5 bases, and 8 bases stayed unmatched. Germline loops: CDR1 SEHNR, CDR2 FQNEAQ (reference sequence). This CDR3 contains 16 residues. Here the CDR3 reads CASSGRTSGKTGELFF. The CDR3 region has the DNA TGTGCCAGCAGCGGCCGGACTAGCGGAAAGACCGGGGAGCTGTTTTTT.

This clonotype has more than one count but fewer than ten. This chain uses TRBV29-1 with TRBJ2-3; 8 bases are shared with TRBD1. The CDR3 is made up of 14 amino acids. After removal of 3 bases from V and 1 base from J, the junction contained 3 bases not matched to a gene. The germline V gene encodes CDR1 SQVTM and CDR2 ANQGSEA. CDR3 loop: CSVDDRGGTDTQYF. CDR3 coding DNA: TGCAGCGTTGACGACAGGGGAGGCACAGATACGCAGTATTTT.

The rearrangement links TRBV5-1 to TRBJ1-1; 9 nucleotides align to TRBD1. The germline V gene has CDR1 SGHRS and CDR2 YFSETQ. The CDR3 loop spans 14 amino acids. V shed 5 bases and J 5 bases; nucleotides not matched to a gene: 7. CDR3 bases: TGCGCCAGCAGAAACGGACAGGGGAATACTGAAGCTTTCTTT. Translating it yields CASRNGQGNTEAFF.

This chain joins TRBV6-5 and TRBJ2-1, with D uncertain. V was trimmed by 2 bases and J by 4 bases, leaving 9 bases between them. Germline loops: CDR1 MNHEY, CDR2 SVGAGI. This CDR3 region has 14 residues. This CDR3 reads CASSYAWSYNEQFF. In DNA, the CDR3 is TGTGCCAGCAGTTACGCGTGGAGTTACAATGAGCAGTTCTTC.

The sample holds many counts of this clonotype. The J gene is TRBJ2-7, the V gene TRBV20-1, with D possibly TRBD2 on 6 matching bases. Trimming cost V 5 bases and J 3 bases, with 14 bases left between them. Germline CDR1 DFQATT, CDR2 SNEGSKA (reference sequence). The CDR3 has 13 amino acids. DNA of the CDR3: TGCAGTGCTCTACGACTAGGGAACTACGAGCAGTACTTC. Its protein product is CSALRLGNYEQYF.

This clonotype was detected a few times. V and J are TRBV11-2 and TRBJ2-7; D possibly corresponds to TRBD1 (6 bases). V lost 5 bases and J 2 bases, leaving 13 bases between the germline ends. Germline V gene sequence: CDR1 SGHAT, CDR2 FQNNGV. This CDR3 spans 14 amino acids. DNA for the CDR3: TGTGCCAGCAGCGCCCGGGACACCACCTACGAGCAGTACTTC. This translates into CASSARDTTYEQYF.